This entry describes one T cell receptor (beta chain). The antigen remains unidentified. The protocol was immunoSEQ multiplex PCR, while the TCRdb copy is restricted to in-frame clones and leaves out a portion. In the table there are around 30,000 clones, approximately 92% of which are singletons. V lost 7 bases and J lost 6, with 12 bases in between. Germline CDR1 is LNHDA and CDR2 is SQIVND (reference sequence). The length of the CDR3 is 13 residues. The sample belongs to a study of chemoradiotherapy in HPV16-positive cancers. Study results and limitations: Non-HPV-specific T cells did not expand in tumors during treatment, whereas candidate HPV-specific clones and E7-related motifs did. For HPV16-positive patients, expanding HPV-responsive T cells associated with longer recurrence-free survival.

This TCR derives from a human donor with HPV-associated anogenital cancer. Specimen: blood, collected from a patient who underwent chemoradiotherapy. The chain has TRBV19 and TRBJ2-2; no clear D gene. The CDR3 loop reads CASTLEPAGELFF. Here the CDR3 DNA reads TGTGCCAGTACTCTCGAACCGGCCGGGGAGCTGTTTTTT.